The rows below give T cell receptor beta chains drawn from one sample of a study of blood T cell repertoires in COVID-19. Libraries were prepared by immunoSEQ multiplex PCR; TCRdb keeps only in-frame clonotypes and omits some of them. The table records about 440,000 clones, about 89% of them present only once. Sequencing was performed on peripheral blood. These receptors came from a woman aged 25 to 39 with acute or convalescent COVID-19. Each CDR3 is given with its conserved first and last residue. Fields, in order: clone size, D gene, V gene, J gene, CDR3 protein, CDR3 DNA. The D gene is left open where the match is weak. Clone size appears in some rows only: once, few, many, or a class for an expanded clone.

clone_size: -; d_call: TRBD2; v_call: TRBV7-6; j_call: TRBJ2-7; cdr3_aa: CASSVSLAGGQEQYF; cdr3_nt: TGTGCCAGCAGCGTCTCACTAGCGGGGGGGCAAGAGCAGTACTTC
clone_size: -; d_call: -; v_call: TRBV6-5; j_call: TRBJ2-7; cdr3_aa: CASRRQQTYEQYF; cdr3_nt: TGTGCCAGCAGAAGACAGCAGACCTACGAGCAGTACTTC
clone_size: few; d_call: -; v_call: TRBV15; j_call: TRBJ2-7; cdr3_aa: CATSRDSGPGGEQYF; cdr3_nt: TGTGCCACCAGCAGAGATTCAGGGCCGGGCGGAGAGCAGTACTTC
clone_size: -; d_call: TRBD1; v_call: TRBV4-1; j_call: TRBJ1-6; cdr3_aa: CASSQWTGGNSPLHF; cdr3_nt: TGCGCCAGCAGCCAGTGGACAGGGGGAAATTCACCCCTCCACTTT
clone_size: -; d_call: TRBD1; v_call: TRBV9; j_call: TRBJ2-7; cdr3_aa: CASSVGQGNEQYF; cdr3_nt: TGTGCCAGCAGCGTGGGACAGGGGAACGAGCAGTACTTC
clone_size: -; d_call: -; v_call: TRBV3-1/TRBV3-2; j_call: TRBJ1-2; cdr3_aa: CASSQTGHGYTF; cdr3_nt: TGTGCCAGCAGCCAAACAGGGCATGGCTACACCTTC
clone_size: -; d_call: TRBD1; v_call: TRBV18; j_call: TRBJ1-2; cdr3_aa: CASSPRVRGDYGYTF; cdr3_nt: TGTGCCAGCTCACCACGGGTCAGGGGGGATTATGGCTACACCTTC
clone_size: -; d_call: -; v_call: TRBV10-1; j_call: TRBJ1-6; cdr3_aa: CASKDKPGDSPLHF; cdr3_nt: TGCGCCAGCAAGGACAAACCCGGTGATTCACCCCTCCACTTT
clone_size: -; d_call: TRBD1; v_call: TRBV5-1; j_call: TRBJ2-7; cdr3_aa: CASSLGGTGSHEQYF; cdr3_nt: TGCGCCAGCAGCTTGGGGGGGACAGGGAGCCACGAGCAGTACTTC
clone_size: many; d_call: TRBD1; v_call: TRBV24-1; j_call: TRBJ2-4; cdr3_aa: CATSDPRQGPKNIQYF; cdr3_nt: TGTGCCACCAGTGATCCGCGACAGGGCCCCAAAAACATTCAGTACTTC
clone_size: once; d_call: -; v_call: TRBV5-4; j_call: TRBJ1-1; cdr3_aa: CASSLRGSTEAFF; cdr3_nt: TGTGCCAGCAGCTTGAGGGGGAGCACTGAAGCTTTCTTT
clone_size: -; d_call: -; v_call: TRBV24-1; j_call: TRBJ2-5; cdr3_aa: CATSDSRRTNGAQYF; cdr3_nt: TGTGCCACCAGTGATTCACGCAGGACAAATGGGGCCCAGTACTTC
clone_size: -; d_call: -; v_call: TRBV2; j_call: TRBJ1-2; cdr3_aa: CASSSSGHYGYTF; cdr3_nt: TGTGCCAGCAGTTCTTCAGGCCACTATGGCTACACCTTC
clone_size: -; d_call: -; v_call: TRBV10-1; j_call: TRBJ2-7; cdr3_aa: CASSESIQGTYEQYF; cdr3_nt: TGCGCCAGCAGTGAGTCGATCCAGGGCACCTACGAGCAGTACTTC
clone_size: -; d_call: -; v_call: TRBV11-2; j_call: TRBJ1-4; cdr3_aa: CASSLVQGPGEKLFF; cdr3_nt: TGTGCCAGCAGCTTAGTTCAGGGGCCTGGGGAAAAACTGTTTTTT
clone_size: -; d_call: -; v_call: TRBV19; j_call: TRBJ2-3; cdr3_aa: CATLGRGTDTQYF; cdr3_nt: TGTGCCACCTTGGGTCGGGGCACAGATACGCAGTATTTT
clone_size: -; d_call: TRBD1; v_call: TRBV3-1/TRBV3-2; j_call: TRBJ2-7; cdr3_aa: CASMMTGTSHEQYF; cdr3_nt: TGTGCCAGCATGATGACAGGGACCTCTCACGAGCAGTACTTC
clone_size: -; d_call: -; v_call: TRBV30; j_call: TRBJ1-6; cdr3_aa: CAWSEVQGRAASPLHF; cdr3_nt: TGTGCCTGGAGTGAGGTCCAGGGTCGCGCGGCTTCACCCCTCCACTTT
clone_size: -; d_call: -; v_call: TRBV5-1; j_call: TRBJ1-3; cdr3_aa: CASSLGGQQYSGNTIYF; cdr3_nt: TGCGCCAGCAGCTTGGGAGGACAGCAATACTCTGGAAACACCATATATTTT
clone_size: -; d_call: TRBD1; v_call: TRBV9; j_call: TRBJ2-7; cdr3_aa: CASSVGGTGFDEQYF; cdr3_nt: TGTGCCAGCAGCGTAGGTGGGACAGGGTTCGACGAGCAGTACTTC
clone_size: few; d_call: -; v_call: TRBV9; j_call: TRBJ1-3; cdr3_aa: CASSGRVAGNTIYF; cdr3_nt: TGTGCCAGCAGCGGCAGGGTAGCTGGAAACACCATATATTTT
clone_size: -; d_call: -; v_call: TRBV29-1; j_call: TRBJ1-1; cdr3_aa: CSAGWSDTEAFF; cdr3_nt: TGCAGCGCCGGTTGGTCGGACACTGAAGCTTTCTTT
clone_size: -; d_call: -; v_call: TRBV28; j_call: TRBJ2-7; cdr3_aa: CASSFGGTYEQYF; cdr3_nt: TGTGCCAGCAGTTTCGGCGGGACCTACGAGCAGTACTTC
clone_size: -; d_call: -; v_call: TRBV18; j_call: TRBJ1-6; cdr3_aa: CASSPGGGNSPLHF; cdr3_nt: TGTGCCAGCTCACCCGGGGGTGGAAATTCACCCCTCCACTTT
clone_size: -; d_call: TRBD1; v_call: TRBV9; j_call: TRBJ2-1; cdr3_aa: CASNPGGQDYNEQFF; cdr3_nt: TGTGCCAGCAACCCAGGGGGACAAGACTACAATGAGCAGTTCTTC
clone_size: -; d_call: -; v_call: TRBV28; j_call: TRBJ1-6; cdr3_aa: CASKLSRGNSPLHF; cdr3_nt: TGTGCCAGCAAGTTGTCACGGGGTAATTCACCCCTCCACTTT
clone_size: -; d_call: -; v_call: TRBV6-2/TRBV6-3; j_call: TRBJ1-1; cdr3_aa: CASSPYRQHEAFF; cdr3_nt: TGTGCCAGCAGTCCCTACCGACAGCATGAAGCTTTCTTT
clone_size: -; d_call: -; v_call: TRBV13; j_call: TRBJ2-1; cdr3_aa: CASSLGLYEDLEQFF; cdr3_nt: TGTGCCAGCAGCTTAGGCCTTTATGAGGACTTGGAGCAGTTCTTC
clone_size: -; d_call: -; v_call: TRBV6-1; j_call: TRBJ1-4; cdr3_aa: CASSEVGGRWDEKLFF; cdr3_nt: TGTGCCAGCAGTGAAGTCGGCGGGAGGTGGGATGAAAAACTGTTTTTT
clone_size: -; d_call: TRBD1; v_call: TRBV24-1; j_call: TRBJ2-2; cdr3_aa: CATSEEDRGFTGELFF; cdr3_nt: TGTGCCACCAGTGAGGAGGACAGGGGGTTCACCGGGGAGCTGTTTTTT
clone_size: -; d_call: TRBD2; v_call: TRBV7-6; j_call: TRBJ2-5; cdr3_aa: CASSLGRGRQETQYF; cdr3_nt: TGTGCCAGCAGCTTAGGGCGGGGGAGGCAAGAGACCCAGTACTTC
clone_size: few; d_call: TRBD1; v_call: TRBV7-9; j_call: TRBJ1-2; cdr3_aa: CASSNRDSRGYTF; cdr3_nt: TGTGCCAGCAGCAACCGGGACAGTAGGGGCTACACCTTC
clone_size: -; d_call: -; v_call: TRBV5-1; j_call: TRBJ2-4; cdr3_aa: CASSLGRGLVGNIQYF; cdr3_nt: TGCGCCAGCAGCTTGGGACGGGGACTCGTCGGCAACATTCAGTACTTC
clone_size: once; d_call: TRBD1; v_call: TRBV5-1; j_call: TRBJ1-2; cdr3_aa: CASSPGTGGYYGYTF; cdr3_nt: TGCGCCAGCAGCCCGGGGACAGGGGGCTATTATGGCTACACCTTC
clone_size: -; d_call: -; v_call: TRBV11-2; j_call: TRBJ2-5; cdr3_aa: CASSTTRGRLETQYF; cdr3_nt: TGTGCCAGCAGCACAACTCGAGGGAGACTTGAGACCCAGTACTTC
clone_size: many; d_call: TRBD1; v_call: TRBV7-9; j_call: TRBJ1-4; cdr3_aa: CASSFKGAREKLFF; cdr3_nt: TGTGCCAGCAGCTTTAAGGGGGCACGGGAAAAACTGTTTTTT
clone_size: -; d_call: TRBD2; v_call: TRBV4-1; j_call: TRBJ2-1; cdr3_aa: CASSQTTSGGAFGEQFF; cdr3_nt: TGCGCCAGCAGCCAAACGACTAGCGGGGGGGCCTTTGGTGAGCAGTTCTTC
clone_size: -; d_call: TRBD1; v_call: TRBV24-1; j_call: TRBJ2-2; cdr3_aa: CATSEAGGTGELFF; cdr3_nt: TGTGCCACCAGTGAAGCAGGGGGCACCGGGGAGCTGTTTTTT
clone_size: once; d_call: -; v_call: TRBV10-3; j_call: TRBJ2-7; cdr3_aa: CAISDQEGTDLSYEQYF; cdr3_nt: TGTGCCATCAGTGACCAGGAGGGGACAGACCTCTCCTACGAGCAGTACTTC
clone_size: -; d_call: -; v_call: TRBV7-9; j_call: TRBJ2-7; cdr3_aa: CASSSELDSYEQYF; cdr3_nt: TGTGCCAGCAGCTCCGAACTAGACTCCTACGAGCAGTACTTC
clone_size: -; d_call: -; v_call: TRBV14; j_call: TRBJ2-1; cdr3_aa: CASSQEVRRGPYNEQFF; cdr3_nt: TGTGCCAGCAGCCAAGAGGTGCGGAGGGGTCCCTACAATGAGCAGTTCTTC
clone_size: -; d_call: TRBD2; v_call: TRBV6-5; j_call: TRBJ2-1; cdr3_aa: CASSSGGFSYNEQFF; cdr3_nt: TGTGCCAGCAGTAGCGGGGGGTTCTCCTACAATGAGCAGTTCTTC
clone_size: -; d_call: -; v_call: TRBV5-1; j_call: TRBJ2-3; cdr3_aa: CASSFLRSLDTQYF; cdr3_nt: TGCGCCAGCAGCTTCTTGCGGTCGTTAGATACGCAGTATTTT
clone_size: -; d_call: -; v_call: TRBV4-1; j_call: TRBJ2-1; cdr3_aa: CASSQDRVRGSYEQFF; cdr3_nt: TGCGCCAGCAGCCAAGATAGGGTGCGGGGCTCTTATGAGCAGTTCTTC
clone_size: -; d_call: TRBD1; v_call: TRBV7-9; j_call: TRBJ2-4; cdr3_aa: CASSPRTGTAKNIQYF; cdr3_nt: TGTGCCAGCAGCCCCCGGACAGGGACGGCCAAAAACATTCAGTACTTC
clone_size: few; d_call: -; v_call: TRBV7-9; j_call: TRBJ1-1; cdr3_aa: CASSRQQNTEAFF; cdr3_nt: TGTGCCAGCAGCCGACAGCAGAACACTGAAGCTTTCTTT
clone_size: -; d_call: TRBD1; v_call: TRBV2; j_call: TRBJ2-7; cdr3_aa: CASRDLLDRGSEQYF; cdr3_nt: TGTGCCAGCAGGGATCTCCTGGACAGGGGTAGTGAGCAGTACTTC
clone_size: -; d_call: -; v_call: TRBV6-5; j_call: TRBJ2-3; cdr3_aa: CATFPANNGDTQYF; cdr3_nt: TGTGCCACCTTCCCTGCCAATAACGGAGATACGCAGTATTTT
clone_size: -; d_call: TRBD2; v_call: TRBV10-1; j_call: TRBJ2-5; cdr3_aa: CASTPGGAETQYF; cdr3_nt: TGCGCCAGCACCCCCGGGGGGGCGGAGACCCAGTACTTC
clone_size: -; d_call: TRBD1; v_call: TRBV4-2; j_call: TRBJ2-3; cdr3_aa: CASSPRDRGPTDTQYF; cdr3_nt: TGTGCCAGCAGCCCCCGGGACAGGGGGCCCACAGATACGCAGTATTTT
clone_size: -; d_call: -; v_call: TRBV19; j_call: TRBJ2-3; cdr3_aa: CASSILWARASTDTQYF; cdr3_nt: TGTGCCAGTAGTATTCTGTGGGCCAGGGCTAGCACAGATACGCAGTATTTT
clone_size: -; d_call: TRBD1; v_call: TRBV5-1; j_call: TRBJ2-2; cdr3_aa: CASSLAGDRRTGELFF; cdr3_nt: TGCGCCAGCAGCTTGGCCGGGGACAGACGGACCGGGGAGCTGTTTTTT
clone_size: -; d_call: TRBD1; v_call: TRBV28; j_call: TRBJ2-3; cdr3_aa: CASRVGQGVNTQYF; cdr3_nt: TGTGCCAGCAGGGTGGGACAGGGGGTAAATACGCAGTATTTT
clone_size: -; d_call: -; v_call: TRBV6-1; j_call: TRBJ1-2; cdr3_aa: CASSPRQDARYGYTF; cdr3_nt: TGTGCCAGCAGTCCACGACAGGACGCCCGCTATGGCTACACCTTC
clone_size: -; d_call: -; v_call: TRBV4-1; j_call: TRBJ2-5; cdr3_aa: CASSQPSTRLNEETQYF; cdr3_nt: TGCGCCAGCAGCCAACCTTCAACCAGACTGAACGAAGAGACCCAGTACTTC